These 25 T cell receptor beta chains were all obtained from the same sample, sequenced in a study of cytomegalovirus exposure and HLA in healthy donors. The PCR was carried out with 60 Vbeta primers and 13 Jbeta primers. Only in-frame clones appear in the TCRdb table, and some are missing; sequencing was by immunoSEQ multiplex PCR. Of 85,000 to 120,000 clones listed, around 71% are singletons. Sequencing was done on a sample of PBMCs. These receptors originate from a boy aged 10-17 years in good health and CMV-seronegative.

This clone was recorded only once. The chain combines TRBV6-1 with TRBJ2-1, with 8 nucleotides matching TRBD2. V lost 8 bases, J lost 10 bases, and 16 bases stayed unmatched. The CDR3 length is 15 residues. The germline V gene has CDR1 MNHNS and CDR2 SASEGT. The CDR3 coding sequence is TGTGCCAGCGGGATGGGGACTAGGATGTGGGTGGAGCAGTTCTTC. Translation: CASGMGTRMWVEQFF.

This chain connects TRBV25-1 to TRBJ2-6; 9 bases align to TRBD1. The CDR3 totals 18 residues. CDR1 is MGHDK, CDR2 SYGVNS, per germline. The V gene end was trimmed by 4 bases and the J gene end by 0 bases; junction bases not matched to a gene: 7. CDR3 nucleotide sequence: TGTGCCAGCAGTGCAACCGGGACAGGGATCTCTGGGGCCAACGTCCTGACTTTC. Translated: CASSATGTGISGANVLTF.

The chain employs TRBV28 and TRBJ1-2; no clear D. Germline V gene sequence: CDR1 MDHEN, CDR2 SYDVKM. Trimming took 2 bases from V and 5 from J, leaving 6 bases between them. The CDR3 loop spans 12 amino acids. The CDR3 DNA sequence: TGTGCCAGCAGTTTACGGACTTATGGCTACACCTTC. This encodes CASSLRTYGYTF.

The chain is built from TRBV7-2 and TRBJ1-4; a possible D gene is TRBD1 (5 bases). Trimming pared 1 base from V and 7 bases from J, leaving 16 bases between. This CDR3 is 16 amino acids long. Germline CDR1 SGHTA, CDR2 FQGNSA. The chain's CDR3 is CASSLGRELRGEKLFF. Written as DNA, the CDR3 is TGTGCCAGCAGCTTAGGGAGGGAGCTTAGGGGTGAAAAACTGTTTTTT.

This chain links TRBV6-5 with TRBJ1-1; 7 nucleotides agree with TRBD1. Germline V gene lookup returns CDR1 MNHEY and CDR2 SVGAGI. The trim removed 6 bases at V and 1 base at J, leaving 5 bases unmatched. The CDR3 is 14 amino acids. CDR3 loop: CASRETGTNTEAFF. In DNA form, the CDR3 reads TGTGCCAGCAGGGAGACAGGGACGAACACTGAAGCTTTCTTT.

The CDR3 region has the DNA TGTGCCAGCAGTTTGTACAGGGATAACGAAAAACTGTTTTTT. It codes for CASSLYRDNEKLFF. The V call is TRBV28, the J call TRBJ1-4; D perhaps matches TRBD1 (6 bases). Germline V gene data show CDR1 as MDHEN and CDR2 as SYDVKM. The CDR3 contains 14 residues. V was clipped by 3 bases and J by 8 bases, with 13 bases between them.

The V call is TRBV2, the J call TRBJ2-3, with D hard to call. This CDR3 has 11 residues. Looked up from germline, CDR1 is SNHLY and CDR2 is FYNNEI. The V end lost 6 bases, the J end lost 6 bases, and 7 bases lay between the germline ends. CDR3 coding DNA: TGTGCCAGCAGCCTACAGGATACGCAGTATTTT. It is translated as CASSLQDTQYF. The full variable domain, with the rest looked up from reference TRBV2 and TRBJ2-3, is EPEVTQTPSHQVTQMGQEVILRCVPISNHLYFYWYRQILGQKVEFLVSFYNNEISEKSEIFDDQFSVERPDGSNFTLKIRSTKLEDSAMYFCASSLQDTQYFGPGTRLTVL.

This sequence joins TRBV11-2 and TRBJ2-7, with 7 bases aligning to TRBD2. The V segment lost 5 bases and the J segment 3 bases; nucleotides outside the gene matches: 13. Germline V gives CDR1 SGHAT, CDR2 FQNNGV. CDR3 length equals 16 residues. CDR3 amino acids: CASSPYTRAGDYEQYF. Here the CDR3 DNA reads TGTGCCAGCAGCCCTTACACGCGGGCGGGAGACTACGAGCAGTACTTC. Based on the CDR3 plus reference TRBV11-2 and TRBJ2-7, the full variable domain is EAGVAQSPRYKIIEKRQSVAFWCNPISGHATLYWYQQILGQGPKLLIQFQNNGVVDDSQLPKDRFSAERLKGVDSTLKIQPAKLEDSAVYLCASSPYTRAGDYEQYFGPGTRLTVT.

The chain joins TRBV5-1 to TRBJ2-2, with D possibly TRBD2 on 5 matching bases. Germline CDR1 reads SGHRS; CDR2 reads YFSETQ. The CDR3 spans 16 residues. The V end lost 0 bases, the J end lost 1 base, and 10 bases lay between the germline ends. The CDR3 coding sequence is TGCGCCAGCAGCTTGGGAAGGAGCGGGAACACCGGGGAGCTGTTTTTT. Translated: CASSLGRSGNTGELFF.

The rearrangement links TRBV9 to TRBJ2-7, with D hard to call. The CDR3 contains 15 residues. With 0 bases removed from V and 3 bases from J, the gap between germline ends came to 13 bases. Germline V lookup: CDR1 SGDLS, CDR2 YYNGEE. The CDR3, as DNA: TGTGCCAGCAGCGTAGACCGTGACAAAGGCTACGAGCAGTACTTC. Translating gives CASSVDRDKGYEQYF. Combining the CDR3 with reference TRBV9 and TRBJ2-7 gives the whole variable domain DSGVTQTPKHLITATGQRVTLRCSPRSGDLSVYWYQQSLDQGLQFLIQYYNGEERAKGNILERFSAQQFPDLHSELNLSSLELGDSALYFCASSVDRDKGYEQYFGPGTRLTVT.

This clone was seen only once. This chain links TRBV7-3 with TRBJ2-3; D is undetermined. V lost 1 base and J lost 7, with 9 bases in between. The germline V gene encodes CDR1 SGHTA and CDR2 FQGTGA. CDR3 length equals 13 residues. CDR3 nucleotide sequence: TGTGCCAGCAGCTTAAATGCGGAAAATACGCAGTATTTT. Translation gives CASSLNAENTQYF.

The V call is TRBV15, the J call TRBJ2-5; D might be TRBD2 (7 bases). V was pared by 8 bases and J by 7 bases, with 20 bases between. The germline V gene has CDR1 LNHNV and CDR2 YYDKDF (reference sequence). The CDR3 consists of 14 residues. CDR3: CATGRGGGLGTQYF. CDR3 coding DNA: TGTGCCACCGGACGCGGCGGGGGCCTAGGGACCCAGTACTTC.

CDR3 in amino acids: CASSLAGRGDQPQHF. The CDR3 DNA reads TGTGCCAGCAGCTTGGCGGGCAGGGGTGATCAGCCCCAGCATTTT. The rearrangement joins TRBV5-6 to TRBJ1-5, with TRBD1 as a possible D gene (6 bases). There are 15 residues in the CDR3. Germline loops: CDR1 SGHDT, CDR2 YYEEEE. Trimming removed 0 bases at V and 5 bases at J, with 12 bases between.

The gene calls are TRBV7-9 and TRBJ1-2; D not resolved. Germline assignment: CDR1 SEHNR and CDR2 FQNEAQ (reference sequence). Trimming took off 2 bases at V and 8 bases at J, with 12 bases between the two ends. This CDR3 contains 13 residues. In DNA form, the CDR3 reads TGTGCCAGCAGCTTAAATTGGGCGGGAGGCTACACCTTC. Protein sequence: CASSLNWAGGYTF.

DNA for the CDR3: TGTGCCAGCAGCGAACAGGGGGCAGGGACTGAAGCTTTCTTT. The encoded protein is CASSEQGAGTEAFF. The chain joins TRBV6-5 to TRBJ1-1; the match to TRBD1 covers 9 bases. V was clipped by 6 bases and J by 5 bases; unmatched bases: 7. The length of the CDR3 is 14 residues. From germline, CDR1 is MNHEY and CDR2 SVGAGI.

This clone was seen a few times. This chain connects TRBV2 to TRBJ1-3, with D possibly TRBD1 on 5 matching bases. This CDR3 spans 14 amino acids. V lost 3 bases, J lost 3 bases, and 9 bases lay in between. Germline CDR1 reads SNHLY; CDR2 reads FYNNEI. The CDR3 loop is CASSDRTHGNTIYF. CDR3 DNA sequence: TGTGCCAGCAGTGACCGGACACATGGAAACACCATATATTTT. Based on the CDR3 plus reference TRBV2 and TRBJ1-3, the full variable domain is EPEVTQTPSHQVTQMGQEVILRCVPISNHLYFYWYRQILGQKVEFLVSFYNNEISEKSEIFDDQFSVERPDGSNFTLKIRSTKLEDSAMYFCASSDRTHGNTIYFGEGSWLTVV.

This clone was recorded only once. Here the CDR3 DNA reads TGTGCCACCCTGATCGGTGGGGAGCTGTTTTTT. Its translation is CATLIGGELFF. The chain links TRBV10-3 to TRBJ2-2; no clear D. The CDR3 consists of 11 residues. In germline, CDR1 is ENHRY, CDR2 SYGVKD. V was cut by 10 bases and J by 8 bases, with 11 bases left in between.

The chain employs TRBV27 and TRBJ1-2; 9 nucleotides line up with TRBD1. V shed 7 bases, J shed 7 bases, and the junction held 16 bases outside the gene matches. The CDR3 loop spans 16 amino acids. Per the germline V gene, CDR1 is MNHEY and CDR2 is SMNVEV (reference sequence). CDR3 residues: CASTKRDRVNFGGYTF. Written as DNA, the CDR3 is TGTGCCAGCACCAAGAGGGACAGGGTGAATTTTGGTGGCTACACCTTC.

This clone was counted a single time. The V and J genes are TRBV6-4 and TRBJ2-1, with 7 nucleotides matching TRBD2. V was clipped by 5 bases and J by 4 bases; unmatched bases: 2. Germline-derived CDR1 and CDR2 are MRHNA and SNTAGT. This CDR3 region has 13 residues. Here the CDR3 DNA reads TGTGCCAGCAGTACTAGCGTGTACAATGAGCAGTTCTTC. Amino acid sequence: CASSTSVYNEQFF.

The gene calls are TRBV9 and TRBJ1-1, with 7 nucleotides matching TRBD1. With 0 bases clipped from V and 0 bases from J, the junction kept 2 bases outside the gene matches. CDR3 length equals 15 residues. Germline CDR1 and CDR2: SGDLS and YYNGEE. The CDR3 coding sequence is TGTGCCAGCAGCGTAGAGGGGGCTATGAACACTGAAGCTTTCTTT. This codes for CASSVEGAMNTEAFF.

This clone occurred a few times. The chain is built from TRBV4-1 and TRBJ1-5; 9 nucleotides match TRBD1. CDR3 length: 14 amino acids. V was pared by 4 bases and J by 7 bases, with 5 bases of the junction left unmatched. Germline CDR1 MGHRA, CDR2 YSYEKL. In DNA form, the CDR3 reads TGCGCCAGCAGCCCGACAGGGGGGAGGCAGCCCCAGCATTTT. Residues: CASSPTGGRQPQHF.

V gene TRBV19 combines with J gene TRBJ2-6, with 8 bases fitting TRBD2. The ends lost 8 bases at V and 4 bases at J; junction bases unmatched: 10. Per the germline V gene, CDR1 is LNHDA and CDR2 is SQIVND (reference sequence). The length of the CDR3 is 16 residues. DNA for the CDR3: TGTGCCAGTGAGCCGGGAGGGCCTTCGGGGGCCAACGTCCTGACTTTC. This codes for CASEPGGPSGANVLTF. The variable domain in full, with the rest retrieved from reference TRBV19 and TRBJ2-6, is DGGITQSPKYLFRKEGQNVTLSCEQNLNHDAMYWYRQDPGQGLRLIYYSQIVNDFQKGDIAEGYSVSREKKESFPLTVTSAQKNPTAFYLCASEPGGPSGANVLTFGAGSRLTVL.

V is TRBV28 and J is TRBJ1-1, with D possibly TRBD1 on 5 matching bases. Trimming removed 10 bases at V and 0 bases at J, with 15 bases between. Germline V lookup: CDR1 MDHEN, CDR2 SYDVKM. The CDR3 is 14 amino acids. CDR3 protein: CATRGVGMNTEAFF. Here the CDR3 DNA reads TGTGCCACGCGGGGGGTAGGGATGAACACTGAAGCTTTCTTT.

The V and J genes are TRBV6-5 and TRBJ2-3, with a tentative D call TRBD2 (6 bases). Germline loops: CDR1 MNHEY, CDR2 SVGAGI. Trimming pared 2 bases from V and 4 bases from J, leaving 10 bases between. The CDR3 runs to 14 residues. The CDR3 sequence: CASSYERDSDTQYF. DNA of the CDR3: TGTGCCAGCAGTTACGAAAGGGACTCAGATACGCAGTATTTT.

The chain carries TRBV5-4 and TRBJ2-1; 7 bases fit TRBD2. The V gene's germline CDR1 is SGHNT and CDR2 YYREEE (reference sequence). The CDR3 runs 15 residues. Trimming cost V 3 bases and J 5 bases; bases outside gene matches: 8. DNA for the CDR3: TGTGCCAGCAGCTCCCCAGGGAGGGTGGACAATGAGCAGTTCTTC. It yields the protein CASSSPGRVDNEQFF.